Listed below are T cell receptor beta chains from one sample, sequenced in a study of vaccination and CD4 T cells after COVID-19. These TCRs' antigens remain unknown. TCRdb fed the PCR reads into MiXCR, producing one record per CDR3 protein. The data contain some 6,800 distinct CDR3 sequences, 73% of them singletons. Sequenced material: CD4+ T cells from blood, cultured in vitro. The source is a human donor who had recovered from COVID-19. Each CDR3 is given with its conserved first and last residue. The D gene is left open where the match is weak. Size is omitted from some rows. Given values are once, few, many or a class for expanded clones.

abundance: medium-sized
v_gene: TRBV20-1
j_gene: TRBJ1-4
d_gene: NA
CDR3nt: TGCAGTGCTCCTACTGCGGGGGCAACTAATGAAAAACTGTTTTTT
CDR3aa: CSAPTAGATNEKLFF

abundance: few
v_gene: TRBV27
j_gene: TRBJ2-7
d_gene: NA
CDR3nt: TGTGCCAGCAGTTCAGGGACCCTTATCTACGAGCAGTACTTC
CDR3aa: CASSSGTLIYEQYF

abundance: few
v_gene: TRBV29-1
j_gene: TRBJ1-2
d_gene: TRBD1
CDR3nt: TGCAGCGTTGAGACAGGGGGTAACTATGGCTACACCTTC
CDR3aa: CSVETGGNYGYTF

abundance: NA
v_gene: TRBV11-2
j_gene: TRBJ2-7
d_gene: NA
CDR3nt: TGTGCCAGCAGCTCGTTCGGCTACGAGCAGTACTTC
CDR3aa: CASSSFGYEQYF

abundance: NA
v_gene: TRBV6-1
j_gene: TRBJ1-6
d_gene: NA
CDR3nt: TGTGCCAGCACCCTGGGGGGAGTGTATAATTCACCCCTCCACTTT
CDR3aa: CASTLGGVYNSPLHF

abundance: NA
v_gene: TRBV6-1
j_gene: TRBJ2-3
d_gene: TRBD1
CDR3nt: TGTGCCAGCAGTAATGGACAGGGTAGCACAGATACGCAGTATTTT
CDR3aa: CASSNGQGSTDTQYF

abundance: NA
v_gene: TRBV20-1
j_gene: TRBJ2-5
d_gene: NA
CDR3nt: TGCAGTGCTAGCAAACCCGCAGGATTCCAAGAGACCCAGTACTTC
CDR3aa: CSASKPAGFQETQYF

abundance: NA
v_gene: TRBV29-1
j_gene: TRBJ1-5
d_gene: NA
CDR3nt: TGCAGCGTTGGGGGGAGCAATCAGCCCCAGCATTTT
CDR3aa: CSVGGSNQPQHF

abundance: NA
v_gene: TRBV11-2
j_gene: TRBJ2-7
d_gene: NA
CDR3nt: TGTGCCAGCAGCTTAGATGGTGGCCCCTACGAGCAGTACTTC
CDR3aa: CASSLDGGPYEQYF

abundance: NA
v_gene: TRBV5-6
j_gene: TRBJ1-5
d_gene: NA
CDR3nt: TGTGCCAGCAGCCGAGGGACTGTAAACAATCAGCCCCAGCATTTT
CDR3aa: CASSRGTVNNQPQHF

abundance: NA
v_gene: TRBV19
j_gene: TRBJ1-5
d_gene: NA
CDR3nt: TGTGCCACCGACCCCCGGGGCCCCAGAAGCAATCAGCCCCAGCATTTT
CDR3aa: CATDPRGPRSNQPQHF

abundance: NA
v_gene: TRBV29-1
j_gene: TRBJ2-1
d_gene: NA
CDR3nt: TGCAGCGTTGAATTGCGTGTGTCCAATGAGCAGTTCTTC
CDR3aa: CSVELRVSNEQFF

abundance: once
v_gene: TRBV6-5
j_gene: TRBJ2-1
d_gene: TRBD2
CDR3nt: TGTGCCAGCAGTTATAAGGGAAGCGGGAGAAACAATGAGCAGTTCTTC
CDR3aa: CASSYKGSGRNNEQFF

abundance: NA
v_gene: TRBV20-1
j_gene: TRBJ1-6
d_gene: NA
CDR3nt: TGCAGTGCTGCGAGCAACTACGGGACATTCTCCAACTCACCCCTCCACTTT
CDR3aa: CSAASNYGTFSNSPLHF

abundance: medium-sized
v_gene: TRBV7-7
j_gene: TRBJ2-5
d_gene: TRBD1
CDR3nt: TGTGCTAGCAGTCGACAGGGTCGTTTGGAGACCCAGTACTTC
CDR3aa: CASSRQGRLETQYF

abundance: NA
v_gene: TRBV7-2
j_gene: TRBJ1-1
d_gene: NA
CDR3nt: TGTGCCAGCAGCATCCAGGGAATGGAGAACACTGAAGCTTTCTTT
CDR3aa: CASSIQGMENTEAFF

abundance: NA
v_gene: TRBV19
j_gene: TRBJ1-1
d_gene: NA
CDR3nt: TGTGCCAGTAGTATCCCCTTCAAGAACACTGAAGCTTTCTTT
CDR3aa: CASSIPFKNTEAFF

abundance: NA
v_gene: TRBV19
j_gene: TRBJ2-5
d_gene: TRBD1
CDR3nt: TGTGCCAGCACGGCGGGACAGGTGTTTGGAGAGACCCAGTACTTC
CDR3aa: CASTAGQVFGETQYF

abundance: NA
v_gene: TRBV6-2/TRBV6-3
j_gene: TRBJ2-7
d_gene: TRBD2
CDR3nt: TGTGCCAGCAGTTACGGGCTAGCGGGTTTCTACGAGCAGTACTTC
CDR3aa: CASSYGLAGFYEQYF

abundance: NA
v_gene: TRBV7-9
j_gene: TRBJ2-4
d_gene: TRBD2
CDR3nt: TGTGCCAGCAGCTTAGTACTAGCGGGGTCCTACAAAGCCAAAAACATTCAGTACTTC
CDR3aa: CASSLVLAGSYKAKNIQYF

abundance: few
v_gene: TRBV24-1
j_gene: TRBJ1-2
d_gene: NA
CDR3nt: TGTGCCACCGGTACAGGGTTTGGCTACACCTTC
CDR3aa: CATGTGFGYTF

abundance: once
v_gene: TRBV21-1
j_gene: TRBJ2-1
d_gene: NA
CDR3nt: TGTGCCAGCAGCACCCGGGACAGGGTGAATCCGGGACTAGCGGGCAATGAGCAGTTCTTC
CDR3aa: CASSTRDRVNPGLAGNEQFF

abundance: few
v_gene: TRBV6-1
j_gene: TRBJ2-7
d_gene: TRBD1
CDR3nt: TGTGCCAGCACACAGGGGACCGGCTACGAGCAGTACTTC
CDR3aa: CASTQGTGYEQYF

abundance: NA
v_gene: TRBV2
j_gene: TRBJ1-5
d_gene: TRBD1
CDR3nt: TGTGCCAGCTGGGATCCGGGACAGCGCAATCAGCCCCAGCATTTT
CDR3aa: CASWDPGQRNQPQHF

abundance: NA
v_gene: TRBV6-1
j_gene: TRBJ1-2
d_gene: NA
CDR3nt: TGTGCCAGCAGACCACAGGAAAACTATGGCTACACCTTC
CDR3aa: CASRPQENYGYTF

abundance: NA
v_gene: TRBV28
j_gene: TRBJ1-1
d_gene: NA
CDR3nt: TGTGCCAGCACCCGCACCCCACCGAACACTGAAGCTTTCTTT
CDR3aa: CASTRTPPNTEAFF

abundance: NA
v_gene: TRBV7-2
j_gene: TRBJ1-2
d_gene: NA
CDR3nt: TGTGCCAGCAGCCTCGACGGTCTGGGTGGCTACACCTTC
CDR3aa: CASSLDGLGGYTF

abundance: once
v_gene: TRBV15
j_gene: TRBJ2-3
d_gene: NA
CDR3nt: TGTGCCACCAGCAGAACACCCGGATTAGCGGCTAGCACAGATACGCAGTATTTT
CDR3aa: CATSRTPGLAASTDTQYF

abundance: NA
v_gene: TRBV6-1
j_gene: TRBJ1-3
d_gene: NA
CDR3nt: TGTGCCAGCAGCCCTCAGGGCTCTGGAAACACCATATATTTT
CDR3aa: CASSPQGSGNTIYF

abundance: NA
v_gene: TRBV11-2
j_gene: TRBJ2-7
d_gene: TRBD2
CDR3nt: TGTGCCAGCAGCTTCGGGAGGCCCGCAGGTTACGAGCAGTACTTC
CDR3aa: CASSFGRPAGYEQYF

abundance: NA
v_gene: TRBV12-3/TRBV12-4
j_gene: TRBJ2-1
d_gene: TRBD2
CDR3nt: TGTGCCAGCAGTTTAGAGGGACTAGCGGGGCTGAATGAGCAGTTCTTC
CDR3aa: CASSLEGLAGLNEQFF

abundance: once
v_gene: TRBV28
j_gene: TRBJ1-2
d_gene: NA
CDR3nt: TGTGCCAGCAGTTTTTGGGAGGACATCTATGGCTACACCTTC
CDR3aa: CASSFWEDIYGYTF

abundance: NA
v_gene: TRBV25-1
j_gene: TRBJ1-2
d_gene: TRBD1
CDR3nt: TGTGCCAGCAGTCAGACAGGGACAGCTTCTGGCTACACCTTC
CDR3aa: CASSQTGTASGYTF

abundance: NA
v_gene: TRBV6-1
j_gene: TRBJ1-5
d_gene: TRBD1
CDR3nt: TGTGCCAGCAGGGCCGGACAGGGAGTTATCAATCAGCCCCAGCATTTT
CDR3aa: CASRAGQGVINQPQHF

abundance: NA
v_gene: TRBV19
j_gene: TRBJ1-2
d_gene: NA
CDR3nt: TGTGCCAGTAGTCCAACCGGGACTGTCAACTATGGCTACACCTTC
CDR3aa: CASSPTGTVNYGYTF

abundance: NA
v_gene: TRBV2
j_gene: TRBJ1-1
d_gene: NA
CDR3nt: TGTGCCAGCAGTGCTAACCCCATGAACACTGAAGCTTTCTTT
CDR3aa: CASSANPMNTEAFF

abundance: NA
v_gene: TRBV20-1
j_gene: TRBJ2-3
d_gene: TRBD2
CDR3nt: TGCAGTGCTGTAGGACTAGCGGGACCCCCTAGCACAGATACGCAGTATTTT
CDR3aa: CSAVGLAGPPSTDTQYF

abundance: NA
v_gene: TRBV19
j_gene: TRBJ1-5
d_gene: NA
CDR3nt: TGTGCCAGTGATGACAGACTCAATCAGCCCCAGCATTTT
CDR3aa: CASDDRLNQPQHF

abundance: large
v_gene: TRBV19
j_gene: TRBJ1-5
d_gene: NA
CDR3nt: TGTGCCAGCCGAGGGGCCGGTGATCAGCCCCAGCATTTT
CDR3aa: CASRGAGDQPQHF

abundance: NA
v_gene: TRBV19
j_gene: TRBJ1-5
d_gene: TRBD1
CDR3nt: TGTGCCAGTAGTATAAACAGGGGGCAGCCCCAGCATTTT
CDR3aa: CASSINRGQPQHF

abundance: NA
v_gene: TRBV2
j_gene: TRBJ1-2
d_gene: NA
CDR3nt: TGTGCCAGCAGACAGGGCCCCAACTATGGCTACACCTTC
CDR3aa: CASRQGPNYGYTF

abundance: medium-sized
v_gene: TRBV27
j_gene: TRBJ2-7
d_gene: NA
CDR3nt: TGTGCCAGCAGTTCCGGGACACTACTCTACGAGCAGTACTTC
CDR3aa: CASSSGTLLYEQYF

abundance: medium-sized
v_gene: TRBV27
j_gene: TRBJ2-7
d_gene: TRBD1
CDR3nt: TGTGCCAGCAGTTCTCGGACAGGGAACCCCTACGAGCAGTACTTC
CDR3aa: CASSSRTGNPYEQYF

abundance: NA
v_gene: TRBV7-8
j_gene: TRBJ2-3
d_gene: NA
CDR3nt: TGTGCCAGCAGCTCTAGATGGAGGTCGGGCACAGATACGCAGTATTTT
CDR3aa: CASSSRWRSGTDTQYF

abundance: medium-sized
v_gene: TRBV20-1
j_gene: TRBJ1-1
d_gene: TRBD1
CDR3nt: TGCAGTGCTGAGGACAGGGACACTGAAGCTTTCTTT
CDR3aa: CSAEDRDTEAFF

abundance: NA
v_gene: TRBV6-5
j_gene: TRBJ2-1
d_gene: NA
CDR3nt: TGTGCCAGCAGTTATAAGGGATCCAATGAGCAGTTCTTC
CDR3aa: CASSYKGSNEQFF

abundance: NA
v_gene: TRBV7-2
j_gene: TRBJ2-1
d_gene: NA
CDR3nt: TGTGCCAGCAGCTCCCGGACTCCCCAGATTGTCAATGAGCAGTTCTTC
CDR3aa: CASSSRTPQIVNEQFF

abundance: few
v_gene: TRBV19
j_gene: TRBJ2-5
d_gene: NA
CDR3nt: TGTGCCAGTAGTGAGGGACCCGGCCAAGAGACCCAGTACTTC
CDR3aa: CASSEGPGQETQYF

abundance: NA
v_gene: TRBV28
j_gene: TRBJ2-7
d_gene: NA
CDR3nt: TGTGCCAGCAGGGGATTCTACGAGCAGTACTTC
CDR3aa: CASRGFYEQYF